This TCR beta chain derives from a study of T cells in Graves' hyperthyroidism and ophthalmopathy. The wider study: Blood from the periphery was taken at initial diagnosis, before any treatment. Study outcomes and limitations: In blood, most of the thyroid clonotypes expanded above 0.001 were also present. Ophthalmopathy was distinguished from stable hyperthyroidism by 13 V-J signatures.

The CDR3 length is 12 residues. V was pared by 6 bases and J by 0 bases, with 3 bases between. CDR1 is MDHEN and CDR2 is SYDVKM in the germline V gene. From RNA transcripts, TCR beta CDR3 regions were amplified. During a first-round RT-PCR of the TCR CDR3, the HTBI primer set was used. TCRdb reanalysed the multiplex PCR reads using MiXCR and keeps one entry per CDR3 protein. The sample lists some 270,000 distinct CDR3 sequences; roughly 14% were seen once. This clonotype was found many times. Antigen specificity is unknown. This chain connects TRBV28 to TRBJ1-5; D is unclear. This receptor was obtained from a woman aged 25 to 39 with Graves' hyperthyroidism that later progressed to Graves' ophthalmopathy. The sequenced material came from blood. CDR3 amino acids: CASRFSNQPQHF. CDR3 DNA: TGTGCCAGCAGGTTTAGCAATCAGCCCCAGCATTTT.